The clone carrying this T cell receptor beta chain was observed a handful of times. During its preparation, the TCRbeta library received unique molecular identifiers. In TCRdb, the PCR reads were re-called with MiXCR into one record per CDR3 protein. In the table there are 400,000 to 500,000 distinct CDR3 sequences, roughly a tenth of which are singletons. This entry comes from a study of T-cell reconstitution after alpha-beta-depleted transplantation in children. V trimming: 3 bases; J trimming: 8 bases; junction bases outside the gene matches: 4. The germline V gene has CDR1 DFQATT and CDR2 SNEGSKA (reference sequence). The CDR3 runs to 14 residues.

The chain uses TRBV20-1 and TRBJ2-4; 13 bases match TRBD2. This receptor was identified in a human donor who donated a stem cell graft to a child with acute myeloid leukemia. Sequences were derived from PBMCs from the stem cell graft donor, sampled from the stem cell graft. CDR3 in amino acids: CSARPTSGRDIQYF. DNA for the CDR3: TGCAGTGCTAGGCCAACTAGCGGGAGGGACATTCAGTACTTC.